This TCR beta chain was observed in a study of blood T cell repertoires in COVID-19. Study-level background: Samples taken during acute and convalescent COVID-19 were collected in the United States, Italy and Spain. From T cells, B-cell-depleted T cells, or PBMCs came the material, which was cDNA or gDNA.

As originally analysed: Nucleated cell counts were estimated from reference gene primer amplification. Assay: immunoSEQ multiplex PCR; the TCRdb copy retains only in-frame clones and omits some. The DNA gave D and trimming, while V, J and clone size come from that table. Of over 120,000 clones in the sample, about nine tenths were seen once. Deletions cut 6 bases from V and 5 bases from J, with 17 bases between. There are 14 residues in the CDR3. Germline lookup yields CDR1 KGHSH and CDR2 LQKENI. The TCR was taken from a man in his fifties who had recovered from COVID-19. This chain links TRBV18 with TRBJ2-7; D may be TRBD1 (7 bases). The material sequenced was PBMCs or T cells enriched from blood (not recorded which). CDR3 residues: CASSPGSGGNEQYV. The CDR3 coding sequence is TGTGCCAGCTCCCCGGGGTCAGGGGGGAACGAGCAGTACGTC.